The 27 T cell receptor beta chains in this list originate from one sample, sequenced in a study of cytomegalovirus exposure and HLA in healthy donors (TCRdb year 2017). Library creation used the immunoSEQ multiplex PCR assay. A mixture of 60 forward primers for TCR Vbeta segments and 13 reverse primers for TCR Jbeta segments was used in the multiplex PCR. The source is immuneACCESS, and TCRdb retained only in-frame sequences with V and J called. Part of the clones is not carried over; for the studies checked, unresolved V genes explain less than half of this, and the remainder is unexplained. The sample table contains about 140,000 clones; only one count was recorded for almost 85% of them. 9% to 10% of the sample rests with the top ten. Sequenced input: PBMCs. The receptors stem from a woman aged 60-70 years in good health and CMV-seropositive.

The rearrangement links TRBV23-1 to TRBJ1-5; D possibly corresponds to TRBD1 (5 bases). TRBV23-1 falls under the ORF class, with uncertain function. The CDR3 is 17 residues long. The V gene lost 2 bases and the J gene lost 1 base, with 15 bases spanning the gap. The CDR3 region has the DNA TGCGCCAGCAGTCAACGGACAAGCTCTCTCAGCAATCAGCCCCAGCATTTT. This sequence encodes CASSQRTSSLSNQPQHF.

The rearrangement uses TRBV19 and TRBJ2-7; tentative D call: TRBD1 (6 bases). The ends were cut back, 5 bases at V and 3 bases at J, with 11 bases in the middle. Germline CDR1 LNHDA, CDR2 SQIVND (reference sequence). CDR3 length: 13 residues. The CDR3 sequence: CASSDLGGYEQYF. The CDR3 DNA follows: TGTGCCAGTAGTGATCTAGGGGGCTACGAGCAGTACTTC.

This clone was seen once. The CDR3 nucleotides read TGCAGCATAGGACAGGGGGGAAAACTGTTTTTT. Amino acids: CSIGQGGKLFF. The chain is built from TRBV29-1 and TRBJ1-4; 10 bases fit TRBD1. The CDR3 covers 11 residues. Trimming took 8 bases from V and 10 from J; bases not matched to a gene: 4. The germline V gene encodes CDR1 SQVTM and CDR2 ANQGSEA.

The chain has TRBV28 and TRBJ2-7, with no clear D. V lost 6 bases to trimming and J lost 0 bases, with 9 bases between them. Germline V gene sequence: CDR1 MDHEN, CDR2 SYDVKM. There are 13 residues in the CDR3. CDR3 bases: TGTGCCAGCAGCTCCTCCCCCTCCTACGAGCAGTACTTC. The encoded protein is CASSSSPSYEQYF.

The rearrangement links TRBV10-3 to TRBJ2-5; 8 bases line up with TRBD1. From germline, CDR1 is ENHRY and CDR2 SYGVKD. This CDR3 contains 15 residues. Germline trimming cut 6 bases from V and 3 bases from J; bases unmatched to any gene: 9. The CDR3 sequence: CAIRADRGSKETQYF. Here the CDR3 DNA reads TGTGCCATCAGGGCTGACAGGGGCTCCAAAGAGACCCAGTACTTC.

Only one count was recorded for this clone. CDR3 in amino acids: CASSTVLNTEAFF. In nucleotides, the CDR3 is TGTGCCAGCTCAACAGTCTTGAACACTGAAGCTTTCTTT. V is TRBV28 and J is TRBJ1-1; no reliable D call. Trimming took off 8 bases at V and 0 bases at J, with 10 bases between the two ends. The CDR3 extends over 13 amino acids. Germline V gene sequence: CDR1 MDHEN, CDR2 SYDVKM.

This clone appeared once. The J gene is TRBJ2-5, the V gene TRBV19; TRBD1 matches 7 bases. CDR1 and CDR2 from the germline V gene are LNHDA and SQIVND (reference sequence). The CDR3 sequence is 14 residues long. J lost 9 bases, V lost 1 base, and 8 bases had no gene match. The CDR3 DNA is TGTGCCAGTAGTATAGCCCAAAAGGGGGCGTCCCAGTACTTC. Protein: CASSIAQKGASQYF.

The chain is built from TRBV5-1 and TRBJ2-2; a weak D match, TRBD1 (6 bases). Trimming cost V 3 bases and J 0 bases, with 12 bases left between them. Germline V gene data show CDR1 as SGHRS and CDR2 as YFSETQ. This CDR3 comprises 16 residues. CDR3 loop: CASSYTGTTNTGELFF. The CDR3 coding sequence is TGCGCCAGCAGCTACACCGGGACAACGAACACCGGGGAGCTGTTTTTT. The variable domain in full, with the rest retrieved from reference TRBV5-1 and TRBJ2-2, is KAGVTQTPRYLIKTRGQQVTLSCSPISGHRSVSWYQQTPGQGLQFLFEYFSETQRNKGNFPGRFSGRQFSNSRSEMNVSTLELGDSALYLCASSYTGTTNTGELFFGEGSRLTVL.

V is TRBV10-2 and J is TRBJ2-7; possibly TRBD2 for D (6 bases). V lost 8 bases to trimming and J lost 1 base, with 12 bases between them. Germline V CDR1 and CDR2: WSHSY, SAAADI. This CDR3 contains 13 residues. CDR3 sequence: CASGRDLSYEQYF. The CDR3 nucleotides read TGCGCCAGCGGCCGGGACTTATCCTACGAGCAGTACTTC.

The chain is built from TRBV19 and TRBJ1-1; tentative D call: TRBD1 (5 bases). Germline values: CDR1 LNHDA, CDR2 SQIVND (reference sequence). CDR3 size: 15 residues. V dropped 3 bases and J dropped 2 bases, with 13 bases sitting between them. The CDR3 DNA is TGTGCCAGTAGTATGCCCGGGGGAGTTAACACTGAAGCTTTCTTT. Protein product: CASSMPGGVNTEAFF.

The chain recombines TRBV15 with TRBJ1-1; no reliable D call. The V end lost 8 bases, the J end lost 4 bases, and 14 bases lay between the germline ends. Germline lookup yields CDR1 LNHNV and CDR2 YYDKDF (reference sequence). The CDR3 extends over 13 amino acids. This CDR3 is CATRRAGSTEAFF. The DNA for the CDR3 is TGTGCCACCCGAAGAGCAGGATCCACTGAAGCTTTCTTT.

The CDR3 DNA reads TGTGCCAGCAGTAAACTAGCGGGCAAGGAGACCCAGTACTTC. It encodes CASSKLAGKETQYF. The gene calls are TRBV2 and TRBJ2-5; 9 bases are a match to TRBD2. Germline V gene lookup returns CDR1 SNHLY and CDR2 FYNNEI. The CDR3 length is 14 residues. V shed 5 bases and J 5 bases; nucleotides not matched to a gene: 6.

The chain links TRBV27 to TRBJ2-7, with 9 bases matching TRBD1. The germline CDR1 and CDR2 sequences are MNHEY and SMNVEV (reference sequence). V lost 7 bases, J lost 0 bases, and 4 bases stayed unmatched. CDR3 length equals 14 residues. The CDR3 is CASKQGAVSYEQYF. The CDR3 nucleotides are TGTGCCAGCAAACAGGGGGCGGTCTCCTACGAGCAGTACTTC.

The V call is TRBV5-4, the J call TRBJ2-3; D is possibly TRBD2 (7 bases). Trimming took off 5 bases at V and 4 bases at J, with 23 bases between the two ends. Germline V gene lookup returns CDR1 SGHNT and CDR2 YYREEE (reference sequence). The CDR3 totals 17 residues. CDR3 in DNA: TGTGCCAGCAGGAGACCATTAGGGGAGGGGGTTGCAGATACGCAGTATTTT. Amino acid sequence: CASRRPLGEGVADTQYF.

The rearrangement uses TRBV6-5 and TRBJ2-5, with 7 bases aligning to TRBD1. Trimming took 6 bases from V and 4 from J; bases not matched to a gene: 2. Germline values: CDR1 MNHEY, CDR2 SVGAGI. The CDR3 runs to 12 residues. The CDR3 loop reads CASRRGPETQYF. CDR3 sequence (DNA): TGTGCCAGCAGGAGGGGGCCAGAGACCCAGTACTTC.

The CDR3 DNA is TGTGCCACCAGCACAGGGACTGAAAGTAAGCATTTT. It translates to CATSTGTESKHF. The genes are TRBV15 and TRBJ1-5; possibly TRBD1 for D (5 bases). Germline V gene sequence: CDR1 LNHNV, CDR2 YYDKDF (reference sequence). The CDR3 has 12 amino acids. Trimming removed 4 bases from V and 14 bases from J, with 15 bases in between.

The chain is built from TRBV5-1 and TRBJ2-1; 9 bases line up with TRBD2. The CDR3 is made up of 15 amino acids. CDR1 is SGHRS and CDR2 is YFSETQ in the germline V gene. Trimming cost V 5 bases and J 3 bases; bases outside gene matches: 6. The chain's CDR3 is CASSWGLARYNEQFF. For the CDR3, the DNA is TGCGCCAGCAGTTGGGGACTAGCTCGCTACAATGAGCAGTTCTTC.

There are a few counts of this clone. The chain uses TRBV28 and TRBJ2-7, with TRBD1 identical over 9 bases. V was pared by 5 bases and J by 6 bases, with 23 bases of the junction left unmatched. This CDR3 contains 19 residues. Germline V gene sequence: CDR1 MDHEN, CDR2 SYDVKM. The CDR3 here is CASSPTGGVLRGNFGEQYF. DNA of the CDR3: TGTGCCAGCAGTCCGACAGGGGGGGTCTTGCGTGGGAATTTTGGCGAGCAGTACTTC.

The gene calls are TRBV19 and TRBJ2-2; TRBD1 matches at 9 bases. V was pared by 6 bases and J by 3 bases, with 14 bases of the junction left unmatched. This CDR3 region has 18 residues. Germline loops: CDR1 LNHDA, CDR2 SQIVND (reference sequence). The CDR3 here is CASRQGALSVRDTGELFF. Written as DNA, the CDR3 is TGTGCCAGTAGACAGGGGGCTTTAAGTGTTAGGGACACCGGGGAGCTGTTTTTT.

The CDR3 nucleotides read TGCGCCAGCAGCCAAGAACACCGGGAGGACAATGAGCAGTTCTTC. Translating it yields CASSQEHREDNEQFF. This chain joins TRBV4-3 and TRBJ2-1; 7 nucleotides agree with TRBD2. V shed 0 bases, J shed 5 bases, and the junction held 4 bases outside the gene matches. Per germline, CDR1 LGHNA and CDR2 YSLEER. The CDR3 sequence is 15 residues long.

This chain connects TRBV6-1 to TRBJ2-7; 10 nucleotides agree with TRBD2. There are 16 residues in the CDR3. Germline loops: CDR1 MNHNS, CDR2 SASEGT. V was clipped by 3 bases and J by 5 bases; unmatched bases: 10. As DNA, the CDR3 is TGTGCCAGCAGTGACACCCTAGCGGGAGATGGAAACGAGCAGTACTTC. As protein: CASSDTLAGDGNEQYF.

The chain couples TRBV7-3 to TRBJ2-1, with TRBD1 matching 12 bases. V dropped 1 base and J dropped 6; count of bases not matched to a gene: 4. This CDR3 has 16 amino acids. CDR1 is SGHTA, CDR2 FQGTGA, per germline. In nucleotides, the CDR3 is TGTGCCAGCAGCTTAATTGGGGACAGGGGGCGCAATGAGCAGTTCTTC. This gives the protein CASSLIGDRGRNEQFF.

V is TRBV30 and J is TRBJ1-4; 7 nucleotides align to TRBD1. The J segment lost 6 bases and the V segment lost 0 bases, leaving 16 bases of the junction unmatched. This CDR3 region has 18 residues. The V gene's germline CDR1 is GTSNPN and CDR2 SVGIG (reference sequence). CDR3 loop: CAWSVMRQGKRVDEKLFF. The CDR3 nucleotides read TGTGCCTGGAGTGTAATGCGACAGGGAAAAAGGGTGGATGAAAAACTGTTTTTT.

V is TRBV28 and J is TRBJ1-2, with a weak D call TRBD1 (5 bases). Germline V gene sequence: CDR1 MDHEN, CDR2 SYDVKM. V was pared by 6 bases and J by 0 bases, with 11 bases between. This CDR3 contains 14 residues. CDR3 sequence reads: CASRAGPPNYGYTF. CDR3 nucleotide sequence: TGTGCCAGCAGGGCAGGGCCTCCTAACTATGGCTACACCTTC.

This clone was counted once. The chain has TRBV28 and TRBJ2-3, with TRBD2 as a possible D gene (6 bases). The V gene's germline CDR1 is MDHEN and CDR2 SYDVKM. V shed 4 bases and J shed 0 bases, with 11 bases lying between them. CDR3 length equals 15 residues. The DNA of the CDR3 is TGTGCCAGCAGTTGGATGGGGGGAAGCACAGATACGCAGTATTTT. Translated, it gives CASSWMGGSTDTQYF.

V and J are TRBV29-1 and TRBJ2-1; 7 bases map to TRBD2. The CDR3 spans 15 residues. Germline V gene data show CDR1 as SQVTM and CDR2 as ANQGSEA. The trim removed 3 bases at V and 2 bases at J, leaving 7 bases unmatched. CDR3 DNA sequence: TGCAGCGTTGAGCTAGCGGAAGGGGCCTACAATGAGCAGTTCTTC. Encoded protein: CSVELAEGAYNEQFF.

This clone was found once. The chain employs TRBV30 and TRBJ2-1; D not resolved. This CDR3 is built from 15 residues. The germline gives CDR1 GTSNPN, CDR2 SVGIG (reference sequence). V was trimmed by 1 base and J by 0 bases, leaving 10 bases between them. This CDR3 reads CAWSGVAASYNEQFF. The DNA for the CDR3 is TGTGCCTGGAGTGGGGTAGCCGCCTCCTACAATGAGCAGTTCTTC.